This paragraph reports one T cell receptor beta chain. Per the germline V gene, CDR1 is KGHSH and CDR2 is LQKENI. V dropped 9 bases and J dropped 6; count of bases not matched to a gene: 10. The CDR3 covers 14 residues. The data belong to a study of blood T cell repertoires in COVID-19. On the study more broadly: COVID-19 samples from acute and convalescent phases originated in the United States, Italy and Spain. T cells, B-cell-depleted T cells, or PBMCs provided the cDNA or gDNA that served as material.

In the original processing: Reference gene primer amplification in the assay estimated nucleated cell counts. Only in-frame clones appear in the TCRdb table, and some are missing; sequencing was by immunoSEQ multiplex PCR. V and J calls and clone size follow that table, whereas D and trimming were derived from the DNA. Of under 200,000 clones in the sample, around four fifths are singletons; the top ten hold about 3%. Sequences were obtained from peripheral blood. V and J are TRBV18 and TRBJ1-3; 8 bases match TRBD1. The clonotype comes from an older man with acute or convalescent COVID-19. In nucleotides, the CDR3 is TGTGCCAGTTCCCTTGGACAGGGTTTAAACACCATATATTTT. Residues: CASSLGQGLNTIYF.